This TCR beta chain emerged from a study of cytomegalovirus exposure and HLA in healthy donors. From germline, CDR1 is MGHRA and CDR2 YSYEKL. The CDR3 runs to 11 residues. Between the trimmed V and J ends, which lost 5 bases and 5 bases, there was a span of 7 bases. The PCR was carried out with 60 Vbeta primers and 13 Jbeta primers. Produced via immunoSEQ multiplex PCR; TCRdb's table is partial and in-frame only. The sample lists 84,000 or so clones; around 85% were seen once. With respect to this clone: Its antigen is still unknown.

Study-level results: Through in vitro validation, a few CMV-associated chains were shown to be specific for CMV antigens. Most subjects' HLA-A and HLA-B alleles were reportedly predicted from TCR beta sequences. 164 TCR beta chains were listed as cytomegalovirus-associated. Later analysis revealed greater clonal expansion in HLA-associated TCR beta chains than in equally common others.

The J gene is TRBJ2-7, the V gene TRBV4-1, with no clear D. Sample: PBMCs. This clonotype was obtained from a man aged 25 to 40 in good health and CMV-seronegative. In nucleotides, the CDR3 is TGCGCCAGCAGCACCCGGGACGAGCAGTACTTC. This codes for CASSTRDEQYF.